The 10 T cell receptor beta chains listed next were all sequenced from one sample in a study of post-analysis software for immune sequencing data. The study's findings and limits: TRBV5-6, TRBV5-1 and TRBV20-1 belonged to a set of about five TRBV segments that were more frequent in patients than controls.

Each TCR beta cDNA library carried unique molecular identifiers. TCRdb re-derived calls from the PCR reads in MiXCR, one entry per CDR3 protein. The data show 380,000 or so distinct CDR3 sequences, roughly 35% seen once. These TCRs' antigens remain unknown. Sequencing was performed on blood. The receptors were sampled from a girl aged 10 to 17 with multiple sclerosis.

The V gene is TRBV28, the J gene TRBJ2-5; weak D call: TRBD1 (5 bases). Trimming shortened V by 7 bases and J by 5 bases, and 17 bases separated the two germline ends. The CDR3 loop spans 14 amino acids. Germline V lookup: CDR1 MDHEN, CDR2 SYDVKM. The CDR3 bases are TGTGCCAGCACCTCAGGCCAGGGCCGGGAGACCCAGTACTTC. This gives the protein CASTSGQGRETQYF.

The rearrangement uses TRBV13 and TRBJ2-4, with a possible D match to TRBD1 (5 bases). The DNA matches TRBJ2-7 better at its end, which makes the J call doubtful. The CDR3 contains 14 residues. Looked up from germline, CDR1 is PRHDT and CDR2 is FYEKMQ (reference sequence). As DNA, the CDR3 is TGTGCCAGCAGCCCCACGACAGACGCCTACGAGCAGTACTTC. It encodes CASSPTTDAYEQYF.

The sample holds a few counts of this clonotype. The chain links TRBV20-1 to TRBJ2-3; either TRBD1 or TRBD2 may fit D (5 bases each). The germline V and J ends were trimmed by 3 bases and 2 bases, with 12 bases remaining between them. Germline V lookup: CDR1 DFQATT, CDR2 SNEGSKA (reference sequence). This CDR3 has 14 amino acids. The CDR3 loop is CSASEGIYTDTQYF. Written as DNA, the CDR3 is TGCAGTGCTAGCGAGGGGATTTACACAGATACGCAGTATTTT.

The chain employs TRBV20-1 and TRBJ2-5; 12 bases agree with TRBD2. Gene TRBJ2-7 matches the end of the DNA better, so the J call may be wrong. Germline lookup yields CDR1 DFQATT and CDR2 SNEGSKA (reference sequence). The CDR3 has 15 amino acids. The CDR3 reads CSAREPRTSGDEQYF. The CDR3 coding sequence is TGCAGTGCTAGAGAACCACGGACTAGCGGGGACGAGCAGTACTTC.

The gene calls are TRBV27 and TRBJ2-1; TRBD2 matches at 7 bases. This CDR3 comprises 14 residues. Germline loops: CDR1 MNHEY, CDR2 SMNVEV (reference sequence). The V gene end was trimmed by 5 bases and the J gene end by 8 bases; junction bases not matched to a gene: 9. The CDR3 DNA follows: TGTGCCAGCAGTCCCTACGGGGGAGGGGATGAGCAGTTCTTC. This codes for CASSPYGGGDEQFF.

The chain carries TRBV7-8 and TRBJ2-4; possibly TRBD2 for D (5 bases). V was clipped by 5 bases and J by 6 bases, with 11 bases between them. Germline CDR1 is SGHVS and CDR2 is FQNEAQ. The CDR3 extends over 13 amino acids. The chain's CDR3 is CASSLFAGNIQYF. In DNA, the CDR3 is TGTGCCAGCAGCCTCTTTGCGGGAAACATTCAGTACTTC.

In DNA, the CDR3 is TGTGCCAGCAGTATGTCTTGGCCCCAAGAGACCCAGTACTTC. Protein: CASSMSWPQETQYF. The J gene is TRBJ2-5, the V gene TRBV6-6; no firm D call. Germline lookup yields CDR1 MNHNY and CDR2 SVGAGI (reference sequence). CDR3 length: 14 residues. The V and J ends lost 5 bases and 1 base respectively, with 11 bases between them.

The table lists this clonotype with many counts. The J gene is TRBJ1-2, the V gene TRBV5-1; no clear D. V lost 4 bases to trimming and J lost 5 bases, with 18 bases between them. The CDR3 totals 15 residues. Germline V gene data show CDR1 as SGHRS and CDR2 as YFSETQ. The chain's CDR3 is CASSTEGSHRYGYTF. CDR3 nucleotide sequence: TGCGCCAGCAGCACGGAGGGCAGTCACCGGTATGGCTACACCTTC. Full variable domain (remainder filled in from reference TRBV5-1 and TRBJ1-2): KAGVTQTPRYLIKTRGQQVTLSCSPISGHRSVSWYQQTPGQGLQFLFEYFSETQRNKGNFPGRFSGRQFSNSRSEMNVSTLELGDSALYLCASSTEGSHRYGYTFGSGTRLTVV.

V and J are TRBV28 and TRBJ2-3; no clear D. There are 15 residues in the CDR3. Trimming pared 3 bases from V and 1 base from J, leaving 11 bases between. Germline V gene lookup returns CDR1 MDHEN and CDR2 SYDVKM. CDR3 sequence: CASSLRTTGTDTQYF. The CDR3 DNA sequence: TGTGCCAGCAGTTTGAGAACGACGGGCACAGATACGCAGTATTTT.

This clonotype showed up just a few times. This chain uses TRBV6-1 with TRBJ2-1; no reliable D call. Germline V CDR1 and CDR2: MNHNS, SASEGT. This CDR3 is built from 14 residues. V was pared by 6 bases and J by 2 bases, with 11 bases between. DNA for the CDR3: TGTGCCAGCAGGACTTCCGTTGCCTACAATGAGCAGTTCTTC. Amino acids: CASRTSVAYNEQFF.